What follows is one T cell receptor (beta chain) and its context. Its antigen is not identified. The data were taken from a study of blood T cells in healthy people across ages. CDR1 is DFQATT and CDR2 is SNEGSKA in the germline V gene (reference sequence). The CDR3 totals 15 residues. Trimming shortened V by 2 bases and J by 2 bases, and 15 bases separated the two germline ends. The use of a sample-barcoded 5' primer and a J-beta primer mix characterized a second PCR of roughly 6 to 11 cycles. Each CDR3 protein gets one entry after TCRdb re-called the 5' RACE reads with MiXCR. The sample holds 1.5 million to 2 million distinct CDR3 sequences; almost 35% are singletons and the top ten take roughly 10%. The study's findings and limits: More naive CD4+ cells and higher diversity were found in long-lived than in aged donors. There was a strong correlation between TCR beta diversity and naive T cell percentage. Age advanced and TCR beta diversity per million T cells fell, roughly linearly.

This chain links TRBV20-1 with TRBJ1-1; possibly TRBD1 for D (6 bases). Material: blood. The sequence was obtained from a woman aged 25-40 years in good health. The CDR3 reads CSARLEGRGNTEAFF. The CDR3 bases are TGCAGTGCTAGATTGGAGGGCAGGGGAAACACTGAAGCTTTCTTT.